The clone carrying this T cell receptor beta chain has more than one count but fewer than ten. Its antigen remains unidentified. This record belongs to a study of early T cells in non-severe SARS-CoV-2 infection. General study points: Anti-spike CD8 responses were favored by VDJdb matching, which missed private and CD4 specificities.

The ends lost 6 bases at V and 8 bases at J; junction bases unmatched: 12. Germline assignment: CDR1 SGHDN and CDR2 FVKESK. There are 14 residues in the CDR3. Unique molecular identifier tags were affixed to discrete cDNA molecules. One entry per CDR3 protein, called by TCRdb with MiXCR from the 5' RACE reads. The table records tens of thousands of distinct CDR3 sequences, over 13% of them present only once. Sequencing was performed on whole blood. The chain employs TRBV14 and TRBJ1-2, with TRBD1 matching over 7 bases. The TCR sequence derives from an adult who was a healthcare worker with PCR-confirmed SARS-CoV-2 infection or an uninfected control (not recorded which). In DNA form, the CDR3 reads TGTGCCAGCAGGAGACAGGGCTCCATTCGGGGCTACACCTTC. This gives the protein CASRRQGSIRGYTF.